The clone carrying this TCR beta chain showed up many times. Its antigen is still unknown. This sample stems from a study of neurological immune-mediated disorders. Whole-study findings and limits: The expanded clones of different subjects shared no CDR3 amino acid sequences (suggesting private repertoires in all groups). The highest TCR clonal expansion occurred in HTLV-1-associated myelopathy; multiple sclerosis fell below healthy controls.

From germline, CDR1 is SEHNR and CDR2 FQNEAQ (reference sequence). This CDR3 comprises 13 residues. The ends were cut back, 2 bases at V and 3 bases at J, with 6 bases in the middle. MiXCR, run by TCRdb on the 5' RACE reads, gives a single entry per CDR3 protein. This repertoire shows more than 70,000 distinct CDR3 sequences, 9% to 12% found once; its top ten account for 1.8%. Material: PBMCs. The J gene is TRBJ2-3, the V gene TRBV7-9; no definite D call. The clonotype originates from a man aged 35 to 55 in good health. CDR3 DNA: TGTGCCAGCAGCTTACTGGGGACAGATACGCAGTATTTT. Protein sequence: CASSLLGTDTQYF.